Listed below are T cell receptor beta chains from one sample, sequenced in a study of T cell repertoires in cytomegalovirus infection. TCRdb passed the reads through MiXCR, listing each CDR3 protein once. The table includes just under 500,000 distinct CDR3 sequences, roughly a third detected once. The antigens these receptors bind are not known. The sample in question was cultured PBMCs, obtained from culture after CMV antigen stimulation. These receptors were taken from a human donor in good health (CMV status not recorded). Some clones in this sample may be carry-over from other donors' samples. CDR3s include the opening cysteine and the closing phenylalanine or tryptophan. Fields, in order: V gene, D gene, clone size, J gene, CDR3 protein, CDR3 DNA. D genes are given only for firm matches. Clone size is shown for a subset of rows, as once, few, many or a class of expanded clone.

>TRBV20-1|NA|NA|TRBJ1-3
CSAIWGDAGDTIYF
TGCAGTGCTATCTGGGGGGATGCCGGGGACACCATATATTTT
>TRBV15|NA|few|TRBJ1-4
CATSRGASEKLFF
TGTGCCACCAGCAGAGGCGCATCGGAAAAACTGTTTTTT
>TRBV11-3|NA|few|TRBJ2-3
CASSLTDGTQYF
TGTGCCAGCAGCTTAACAGACGGGACGCAGTATTTT
>TRBV7-9|TRBD2|NA|TRBJ2-5
CASSFSGSKETQYF
TGTGCCAGCAGCTTCAGCGGGAGCAAAGAGACCCAGTACTTC
>TRBV6-6|TRBD1|few|TRBJ1-5
CASSYGTGSRTQHF
TGTGCCAGCAGTTACGGGACAGGGAGTAGGACCCAGCATTTT
>TRBV11-3|TRBD1|NA|TRBJ2-5
CASSQPRQGDQETQYF
TGTGCCAGCAGCCAGCCTAGGCAGGGGGATCAAGAGACCCAGTACTTC
>TRBV4-3|TRBD2|few|TRBJ2-2
CASSPRGSGTMMNTGELFF
TGCGCCAGCAGCCCCAGGGGTAGCGGGACGATGATGAACACCGGGGAGCTGTTTTTT
>TRBV9|NA|NA|TRBJ2-3
CASSVLGSGSTDTQYF
TGTGCCAGCAGCGTGCTGGGGAGCGGCTCCACAGATACGCAGTATTTT
>TRBV7-2|TRBD1|NA|TRBJ1-1
CASSFGGQDEAFF
TGTGCCAGCAGCTTTGGGGGACAGGACGAAGCTTTCTTT
>TRBV6-1|NA|NA|TRBJ2-1
CGIWGGHNEQFF
TGTGGGATTTGGGGGGGGCATAATGAGCAGTTCTTC
>TRBV7-8|NA|NA|TRBJ2-1
CASREDVGPSSYNEQFF
TGTGCCAGCAGGGAGGACGTAGGTCCAAGCTCCTACAATGAGCAGTTCTTC
>TRBV4-2|NA|NA|TRBJ2-1
CASSLTWENNNEQFF
TGTGCCAGCAGCTTAACTTGGGAGAACAACAATGAGCAGTTCTTC
>TRBV20-1|TRBD2|once|TRBJ2-1
CSARVLGLAGSSSYNEQFF
TGCAGTGCTAGAGTACTTGGACTAGCGGGTTCAAGCTCCTACAATGAGCAGTTCTTC
>TRBV20-1|NA|few|TRBJ1-1
CSASLVPGVEAFF
TGCAGTGCTAGTCTCGTTCCAGGGGTTGAAGCTTTCTTT
>TRBV19|TRBD1|few|TRBJ2-1
CASSTDRGGEQFF
TGTGCCAGTAGTACGGACAGGGGAGGTGAGCAGTTCTTC
>TRBV7-4|NA|NA|TRBJ1-2
CASSLQGTRNYGYTF
TGTGCCAGCAGCTTACAGGGCACACGTAACTATGGCTACACCTTC
>TRBV6-4|NA|few|TRBJ1-4
CASSDSSSQVFF
TGTGCCAGCAGTGACTCCAGTAGTCAAGTGTTTTTT
>TRBV20-1|NA|once|TRBJ2-3
CSARIVGTRRTDTQYF
TGCAGTGCTAGAATTGTAGGGACACGTCGCACAGATACGCAGTATTTT
>TRBV3-1|NA|NA|TRBJ2-5
CASSSKMTWRAPQETQYF
TGTGCCAGCAGCAGTAAGATGACCTGGCGGGCCCCCCAAGAGACCCAGTACTTC
>TRBV29-1|TRBD1|NA|TRBJ1-3
CSVGDGTGSGNTIYF
TGCAGCGTTGGGGACGGGACAGGGAGCGGAAACACCATATATTTT
>TRBV5-4|NA|NA|TRBJ2-3
CASSWGVRASTDTQYF
TGTGCCAGCAGCTGGGGGGTGAGGGCGAGCACAGATACGCAGTATTTT
>TRBV28|TRBD2|NA|TRBJ2-3
CASSLYGGADTQYF
TGTGCCAGCAGTTTATATGGGGGGGCAGATACGCAGTATTTT
>TRBV20-1|TRBD2|NA|TRBJ2-1
CSAKISGDYNEQFF
TGCAGTGCTAAGATAAGCGGGGATTACAATGAGCAGTTCTTC
>TRBV28|TRBD2|few|TRBJ2-5
CASSLAGARETQYF
TGTGCCAGCAGTTTAGCGGGAGCTAGGGAGACCCAGTACTTC
>TRBV12-3/TRBV12-4|NA|NA|TRBJ1-5
CASSFAWNQPQHF
TGTGCCAGCAGTTTTGCGTGGAATCAGCCCCAGCATTTT
>TRBV12-3/TRBV12-4|NA|NA|TRBJ2-1
CASSPGPGSYNEQFF
TGTGCCAGCAGTCCCGGGCCCGGGTCCTACAATGAGCAGTTCTTC
>TRBV15|NA|NA|TRBJ1-5
CATSRDETRWNQPQHF
TGTGCCACCAGCAGAGATGAGACGAGATGGAATCAGCCCCAGCATTTT
>TRBV20-1|NA|few|TRBJ2-3
CSAVGERSTDTQYF
TGCAGTGCTGTAGGGGAGCGGAGCACAGATACGCAGTATTTT
>TRBV10-2|TRBD1|NA|TRBJ2-3
CASSPQGEPRVTDTQYF
TGCGCCAGCAGTCCCCAGGGGGAACCCCGGGTTACAGATACGCAGTATTTT
>TRBV12-3/TRBV12-4|NA|NA|TRBJ2-2
CASRGGSANTGELFF
TGTGCCAGCAGGGGGGGCAGCGCGAACACCGGGGAGCTGTTTTTT
>TRBV7-9|NA|NA|TRBJ2-5
CASSSFGGQQETQYF
TGTGCCAGCAGCTCTTTCGGGGGGCAACAAGAGACCCAGTACTTC
>TRBV7-2|TRBD2|few|TRBJ2-1
CASSLGTSGSYEQFF
TGTGCCAGCAGCTTGGGGACTAGCGGGAGCTATGAGCAGTTCTTC
>TRBV7-2|NA|many|TRBJ2-5
CASSLGSSLVETQYF
TGTGCCAGCAGCTTGGGCAGCAGCTTGGTGGAGACCCAGTACTTC
>TRBV7-2|TRBD2|NA|TRBJ2-2
CASSAASGANTGELFF
TGTGCCAGCAGCGCCGCTAGCGGGGCGAACACCGGGGAGCTGTTTTTT
>TRBV9|TRBD1|once|TRBJ2-7
CASSAGDSSSYEQYF
TGTGCCAGCAGCGCCGGGGACAGTAGCTCCTACGAGCAGTACTTC
>TRBV11-3|NA|few|TRBJ2-1
CASSLSGRQGEQFF
TGTGCCAGCAGCTTGTCGGGGAGGCAAGGTGAGCAGTTCTTC
>TRBV5-4|NA|NA|TRBJ1-1
CASSTHKLMNTEAFF
TGTGCCAGCAGCACCCACAAGCTCATGAACACTGAAGCTTTCTTT
>TRBV6-6|TRBD2|NA|TRBJ2-1
CASIPSGRLYNEQFF
TGTGCCAGCATCCCTAGCGGACGACTCTACAATGAGCAGTTCTTC
>TRBV27|TRBD1|NA|TRBJ2-7
CASSLRTGGSTYEQYF
TGTGCCAGCAGTTTAAGGACAGGGGGCAGCACCTACGAGCAGTACTTC
>TRBV4-3|NA|NA|TRBJ2-3
CASSQDWGRELYF
TGCGCCAGCAGCCAAGATTGGGGCAGGGAGTTGTATTTT
>TRBV4-1|NA|NA|TRBJ1-2
CASSQEAGTGYGYTF
TGCGCCAGCAGCCAAGAGGCCGGGACGGGGTATGGCTACACCTTC
>TRBV7-8|TRBD2|many|TRBJ2-2
CASSLALVLAGGTGELFF
TGTGCCAGCAGCTTAGCGCTCGTTCTAGCGGGAGGCACCGGGGAGCTGTTTTTT
>TRBV5-6|NA|few|TRBJ2-5
CASSQTVRDGKQETQYF
TGTGCCAGCAGCCAGACCGTTAGGGACGGAAAACAAGAGACCCAGTACTTC
>TRBV5-1|NA|few|TRBJ2-7
CASSSGSGSSYEQYF
TGCGCCAGCAGCTCTGGTAGCGGAAGCTCCTACGAGCAGTACTTC
>TRBV6-5|NA|NA|TRBJ2-6
CASSYNLFPGANVLTF
TGTGCCAGCAGTTACAATCTCTTCCCTGGGGCCAACGTCCTGACTTTC